A single sample gave rise to the 18 T cell receptor beta chains below, sequenced in a study of Graves' ophthalmopathy and Graves' hyperthyroidism. Amplification from RNA transcripts yielded the TCR beta CDR3 regions. HTBI-primed first-round RT-PCR preceded second-round multiplex PCR. TCRdb re-analysed the multiplex PCR reads in MiXCR, keeping a single row per CDR3 protein. The table has hundreds of thousands of distinct CDR3 sequences, 35% to 50% seen once. Material: peripheral blood. Receptors were obtained from an adult man with Graves' ophthalmopathy.

The sample holds one count of this clonotype. The chain has TRBV29-1 and TRBJ1-4; D not certain. This CDR3 spans 14 amino acids. V dropped 5 bases and J dropped 8 bases, with 18 bases sitting between them. Germline CDR1 SQVTM, CDR2 ANQGSEA. The CDR3 region has the DNA TGCAGCGTTCACTACACCGGTCGGGAGGAAAAACTGTTTTTT. It encodes CSVHYTGREEKLFF.

This clonotype was counted many times. The CDR3, as DNA: TGCAGCGTTGCCGATCGTCCGAACACCGGGGAGCTGTTTTTT. It yields the protein CSVADRPNTGELFF. This chain connects TRBV29-1 to TRBJ2-2; D not certain. Trimming took off 4 bases at V and 0 bases at J, with 9 bases between the two ends. The CDR3 runs 14 residues. The germline V gene has CDR1 SQVTM and CDR2 ANQGSEA.

The rearrangement uses TRBV20-1 and TRBJ2-7; TRBD2 might be the D (5 bases). The V end lost 0 bases, the J end lost 6 bases, and 9 bases lay between the germline ends. The CDR3 extends over 12 amino acids. Germline CDR1 DFQATT, CDR2 SNEGSKA (reference sequence). The CDR3 spells CSARDLGAEQYF. The CDR3 DNA sequence: TGCAGTGCTAGAGATCTGGGAGCCGAGCAGTACTTC.

This clonotype was recorded a few times. The chain employs TRBV18 and TRBJ2-7; D is ambiguous. Germline lookup yields CDR1 KGHSH and CDR2 LQKENI. Trimming removed 3 bases from V and 5 bases from J, with 11 bases in between. This CDR3 is built from 13 residues. The CDR3 DNA reads as TGTGCCAGCTCACCGGGCAGCGACAACGAGCAGTACTTC. It yields the protein CASSPGSDNEQYF.

On this clonotype itself: Likely a read error: the CDR3 ends without its conserved phenylalanine or tryptophan. This chain joins TRBV2 and TRBJ1-1; D is unresolved. Deletions cut 4 bases from V and 1 base from J, with 7 bases between. CDR1 SNHLY and CDR2 FYNNEI come from the germline V gene. The CDR3 runs 13 residues. CDR3 nucleotide sequence: TGTGCCAGCAGTGGAGGGCGGAACACTGAAGCTTTCCTT. The encoded protein is CASSGGRNTEAFL.

This clonotype was observed at least ten times. This chain connects TRBV12-3 or TRBV12-4 to TRBJ1-1; no definite D call. The CDR3 contains 12 residues. With 6 bases removed from V and 6 bases from J, the gap between germline ends came to 11 bases. The CDR3 nucleotides are TGTGCCAGCAGCCCCCTAGTAGCTGAAGCTTTCTTT. This sequence encodes CASSPLVAEAFF.

A word on this clonotype: This could be a read error, since a much larger clone is one nucleotide away. CDR3 region: CASSLAKGYYEQYF. The CDR3 nucleotides read TGTGCCAGCAGTTTAGCCAAGGGTTACTACGAGCAGTACTTC. V and J are TRBV7-2 and TRBJ2-7; D unclear. The CDR3 runs 14 residues. Germline V gene sequence: CDR1 SGHTA, CDR2 FQGNSA.

The table lists this clonotype with a count of one. The rearrangement joins TRBV11-2 to TRBJ2-7; D unclear. Germline-derived CDR1 and CDR2 are SGHAT and FQNNGV. V lost 11 bases, J lost 2 bases, and 19 bases lay in between. This CDR3 is built from 14 residues. CDR3 in DNA: TGTGCCTGGAGTGAGGTCGGCGGTGCCTACGAGCAGTACTTC. Its protein product is CAWSEVGGAYEQYF.

This clonotype was observed many times. The chain has TRBV27 and TRBJ1-2, with D unresolved. The germline V and J ends were trimmed by 5 bases and 7 bases, with 14 bases remaining between them. CDR1 MNHEY and CDR2 SMNVEV come from the germline V gene (reference sequence). The CDR3 totals 13 residues. CDR3 in amino acids: CASSPYDRLGYTF. CDR3 nucleotide sequence: TGTGCCAGCAGTCCCTACGACCGTCTTGGCTACACCTTC.

The rearrangement uses TRBV5-4 and TRBJ1-2; D is possibly TRBD1 (5 bases). There are 14 residues in the CDR3. V was clipped by 2 bases and J by 10 bases, with 18 bases between them. Germline assignment: CDR1 SGHNT and CDR2 YYREEE (reference sequence). CDR3 in amino acids: CASSLVPGLRVYTF. The CDR3 DNA sequence: TGTGCCAGCAGCTTAGTTCCAGGGTTGAGGGTCTACACCTTC.

This clonotype was counted ten times or more. This chain links TRBV12-3 or TRBV12-4 with TRBJ1-1; D ambiguous. The CDR3 is made up of 13 amino acids. Trimming left V 0 bases short and J 12 bases short, with 14 bases between. Here the CDR3 reads CASSLARGTATFF. CDR3 nucleotide sequence: TGTGCCAGCAGTTTAGCGCGAGGAACGGCGACTTTCTTT.

This clonotype was detected only once. Relative to the germline gene, one junction end is altered; a read error may explain this. This chain links TRBV20-1 with TRBJ1-1, with 7 bases identical to TRBD1. CDR3 length: 14 residues. The germline V gene encodes CDR1 DFQATT and CDR2 SNEGSKA (reference sequence). CDR3 in amino acids: CSASPRTGTIEASF. CDR3 nucleotides: TGCAGTGCCTCCCCACGGACAGGAACAATTGAAGCTTCCTTT.

This clonotype was detected a few times. One junction end disagrees with the germline gene, perhaps due to a read error. This chain uses TRBV10-3 with TRBJ2-7, with D hard to call. The CDR3 consists of 14 residues. CDR1 ENHRY and CDR2 SYGVKD come from the germline V gene. DNA for the CDR3: TGTGCCAGCAGTTCAGTTGCTCGTTCCTACGAGCAGTACTTC. Translation gives CASSSVARSYEQYF.

This rearrangement joins TRBV7-3 to TRBJ2-7; 7 bases are shared with TRBD1. V trimming: 5 bases; J trimming: 4 bases; junction bases outside the gene matches: 5. The germline gives CDR1 SGHTA, CDR2 FQGTGA. There are 13 residues in the CDR3. The CDR3 reads CASSPTTGYEQYF. CDR3 coding DNA: TGTGCCAGCAGCCCGACGACAGGGTACGAGCAGTACTTC.

This clonotype was counted a few times. V is TRBV18 and J is TRBJ1-1; unclear D gene. Germline CDR1 is KGHSH and CDR2 is LQKENI. V was shortened by 4 bases and J by 7 bases, with 10 bases between the two germline ends. This CDR3 has 12 amino acids. CDR3 region: CASSLVLDEAFF. The DNA for the CDR3 is TGTGCCAGCTCACTGGTACTGGATGAAGCTTTCTTT. The variable domain in full, completed from reference TRBV18 and TRBJ1-1, reads NAGVMQNPRHLVRRRGQEARLRCSPMKGHSHVYWYRQLPEEGLKFMVYLQKENIIDESGMPKERFSAEFPKEGPSILRIQQVVRGDSAAYFCASSLVLDEAFFGQGTRLTVV.

A remark on this clonotype: A much larger clone is a single base away; this may be a read error. The V gene is TRBV20-1, the J gene TRBJ2-5; 10 bases fit TRBD2. The CDR3 has 15 residues. Germline trimming cut 6 bases from V and 0 bases from J; bases unmatched to any gene: 7. CDR1 is DFQATT, CDR2 SNEGSKA, per germline (reference sequence). The CDR3: CSANQAGGHQETQYF. CDR3 coding DNA: TGCAGTGCGAATCAAGCGGGAGGGCACCAAGAGACCCAGTACTTC.

J is TRBJ2-5 and V is TRBV24-1; D assignment may be TRBD1 or TRBD2 (5 bases each). Germline CDR1 is KGHDR and CDR2 is SFDVKD. V lost 4 bases and J lost 9, with 20 bases in between. CDR3 length equals 15 residues. This CDR3 reads CATSDRDGSNQPQYF. The CDR3 nucleotides are TGTGCCACCAGTGACCGGGACGGTAGCAATCAGCCCCAGTACTTC.

With regard to this clonotype: A read error may explain this, as a much larger clone is one base away. The genes are TRBV2 and TRBJ1-6; D possibly corresponds to TRBD1 (6 bases). The V end was cut by 5 bases, the J end by 8 bases, with 13 bases between. The germline V gene has CDR1 SNHLY and CDR2 FYNNEI. The CDR3 loop spans 14 amino acids. This chain's CDR3 is CASSFDRMDSPLHF. The CDR3 DNA is TGTGCCAGCAGTTTCGACAGGATGGATTCACCCCTCCACTTT.